One and the same sample provided the 10 T cell receptor beta chains below, sequenced in a study of T cell repertoires in cytomegalovirus infection. In TCRdb, the reads were re-called with MiXCR into one record per CDR3 protein. The sample consists of roughly 990,000 distinct CDR3 sequences, 31% of them appearing once. Their antigens are not known. Material: cultured CD8+ T cells from PBMCs, obtained from culture after CMV antigen stimulation. The receptors come from a human donor in good health (CMV status not recorded). Some clones in this sample may be carry-over from other donors' samples.

The rearrangement uses TRBV7-8 and TRBJ2-2; the match to TRBD1 covers 10 bases. Germline V gene sequence: CDR1 SGHVS, CDR2 FQNEAQ. V lost 5 bases and J lost 4; bases outside the gene matches: 7. This CDR3 comprises 16 residues. CDR3 amino acids: CASSAAGTGVTGELFF. The CDR3 DNA follows: TGTGCCAGCAGCGCCGCCGGGACAGGGGTCACCGGGGAGCTGTTTTTT.

Details on this clonotype: Given a much more abundant clone one base away, this may be a read error. The genes are TRBV7-2 and TRBJ2-1; 10 bases align to TRBD2. This CDR3 spans 15 amino acids. After removal of 7 bases from V and 5 bases from J, the junction contained 8 bases not matched to a gene. Looked up from germline, CDR1 is SGHTA and CDR2 is FQGNSA. The CDR3 DNA follows: TGTGCCAGCAACCGACGAGCGGGGGGGAACAATGAGCAGTTCTTC. It encodes CASNRRAGGNNEQFF.

This clonotype was seen a few times. V usage is TRBV14 and J usage is TRBJ1-1; 8 nucleotides match TRBD1. Looked up from germline, CDR1 is SGHDN and CDR2 is FVKESK. V shed 5 bases, J shed 0 bases, and the junction held 11 bases outside the gene matches. The CDR3 has 17 amino acids. CDR3 in amino acids: CASSAPGTGIMNTEAFF. The CDR3 DNA follows: TGTGCCAGCAGCGCCCCCGGGACAGGAATCATGAACACTGAAGCTTTCTTT.

This clonotype has just a few counts. The chain uses TRBV19 and TRBJ2-1; D ambiguous. Germline CDR1 and CDR2: LNHDA and SQIVND (reference sequence). This CDR3 is 13 amino acids long. Trimming left V 3 bases short and J 2 bases short, with 5 bases between. The CDR3 spells CASSIGPYNEQFF. The DNA of the CDR3 is TGTGCCAGTAGTATTGGGCCCTACAATGAGCAGTTCTTC.

This clonotype has only a few counts. This chain uses TRBV18 with TRBJ2-7, with 7 nucleotides matching TRBD1. V trimming: 6 bases; J trimming: 0 bases; junction bases outside the gene matches: 11. The CDR3 loop spans 16 amino acids. Germline CDR1 is KGHSH and CDR2 is LQKENI. Written as DNA, the CDR3 is TGTGCCAGCTCGGAATACAGGGGCTCTAGCTCCTACGAGCAGTACTTC. Protein: CASSEYRGSSSYEQYF. Full variable domain (outside the CDR3, taken from reference TRBV18 and TRBJ2-7): NAGVMQNPRHLVRRRGQEARLRCSPMKGHSHVYWYRQLPEEGLKFMVYLQKENIIDESGMPKERFSAEFPKEGPSILRIQQVVRGDSAAYFCASSEYRGSSSYEQYFGPGTRLTVT.

This clonotype was seen a single time. The CDR3 region is CASSLGWTGRDEQFF. CDR3 nucleotides: TGTGCCAGCAGCTTAGGATGGACAGGGCGCGATGAGCAGTTCTTC. The chain links TRBV7-9 to TRBJ2-1; 8 bases line up with TRBD1. CDR1 is SEHNR, CDR2 FQNEAQ, per germline (reference sequence). This CDR3 has 15 amino acids. Trimming took 1 base from V and 8 from J; bases not matched to a gene: 7.

The rearrangement uses TRBV14 and TRBJ2-3; TRBD2 matches 11 bases. The CDR3 runs to 17 residues. V lost 3 bases, J lost 1 base, and 6 bases stayed unmatched. Germline CDR1 reads SGHDN; CDR2 reads FVKESK. The CDR3 DNA reads as TGTGCCAGCAGCCACGCCTCGGGACTAGCGGGCACAGATACGCAGTATTTT. Amino acids: CASSHASGLAGTDTQYF.

A single count supports this clonotype. V and J are TRBV25-1 and TRBJ2-7, with D uncertain. Germline V CDR1 and CDR2: MGHDK, SYGVNS. Trimming left V 1 base short and J 7 bases short, with 8 bases between. CDR3 length: 12 residues. The CDR3 bases are TGTGCCAGCAGTGAATCTGGGCAGGAGCAGTACTTC. Its protein product is CASSESGQEQYF.

The rearrangement uses TRBV6-6 and TRBJ1-6; D unresolved. Germline V gene sequence: CDR1 MNHNY, CDR2 SVGAGI (reference sequence). V lost 7 bases, J lost 6 bases, and 16 bases lay in between. There are 15 residues in the CDR3. CDR3: CASTLSRASNSPLHF. CDR3 DNA: TGTGCCAGCACCCTTTCTCGGGCGTCTAATTCACCCCTCCACTTT.

V and J are TRBV12-3 or TRBV12-4 and TRBJ1-2; no clear D. The germline V and J ends were trimmed by 1 base and 2 bases, with 8 bases remaining between them. This CDR3 comprises 14 residues. The CDR3, as DNA: TGTGCCAGCAGTTTAGTTCCAGACAACTATGGCTACACCTTC. This encodes CASSLVPDNYGYTF.